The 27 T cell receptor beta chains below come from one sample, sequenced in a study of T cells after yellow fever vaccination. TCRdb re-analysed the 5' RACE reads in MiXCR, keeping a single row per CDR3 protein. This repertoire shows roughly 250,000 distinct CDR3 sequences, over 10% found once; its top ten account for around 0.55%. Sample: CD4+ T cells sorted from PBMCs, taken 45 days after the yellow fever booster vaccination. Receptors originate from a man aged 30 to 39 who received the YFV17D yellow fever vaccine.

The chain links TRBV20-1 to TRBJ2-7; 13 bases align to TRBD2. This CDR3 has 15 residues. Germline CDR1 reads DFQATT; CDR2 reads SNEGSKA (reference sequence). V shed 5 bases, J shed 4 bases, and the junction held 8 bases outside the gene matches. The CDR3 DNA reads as TGCAGTGCTTCGTCCGGGACTAGCGGGATGTACGAGCAGTACTTC. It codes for CSASSGTSGMYEQYF.

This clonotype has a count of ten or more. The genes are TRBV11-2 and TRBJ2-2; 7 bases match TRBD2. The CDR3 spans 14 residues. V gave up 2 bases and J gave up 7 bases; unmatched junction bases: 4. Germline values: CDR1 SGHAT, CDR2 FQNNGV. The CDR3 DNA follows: TGTGCCAGCAGCTTACGGACTAGGGGCGGGGAGCTGTTTTTT. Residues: CASSLRTRGGELFF. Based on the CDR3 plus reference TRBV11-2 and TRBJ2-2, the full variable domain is EAGVAQSPRYKIIEKRQSVAFWCNPISGHATLYWYQQILGQGPKLLIQFQNNGVVDDSQLPKDRFSAERLKGVDSTLKIQPAKLEDSAVYLCASSLRTRGGELFFGEGSRLTVL.

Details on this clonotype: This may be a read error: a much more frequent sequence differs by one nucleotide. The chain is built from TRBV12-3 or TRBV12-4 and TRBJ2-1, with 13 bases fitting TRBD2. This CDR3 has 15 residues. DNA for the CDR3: TGTGCCAGCAATCGACTAGCGGGAGGCCCCGATGAGCAGTTATTC. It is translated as CASNRLAGGPDEQLF.

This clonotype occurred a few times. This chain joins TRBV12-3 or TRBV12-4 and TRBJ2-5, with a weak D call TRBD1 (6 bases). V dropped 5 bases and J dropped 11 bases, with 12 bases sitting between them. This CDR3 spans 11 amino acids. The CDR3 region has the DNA TGTGCCAGCAGTAAAACAGGGCAACAGTACTTC. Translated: CASSKTGQQYF.

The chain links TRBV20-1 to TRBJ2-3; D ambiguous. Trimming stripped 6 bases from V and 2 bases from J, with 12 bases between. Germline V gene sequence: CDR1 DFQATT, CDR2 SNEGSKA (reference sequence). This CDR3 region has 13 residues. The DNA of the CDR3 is TGCAGTGCCTCACCCTCCTACACAGATACGCAGTATTTT. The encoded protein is CSASPSYTDTQYF.

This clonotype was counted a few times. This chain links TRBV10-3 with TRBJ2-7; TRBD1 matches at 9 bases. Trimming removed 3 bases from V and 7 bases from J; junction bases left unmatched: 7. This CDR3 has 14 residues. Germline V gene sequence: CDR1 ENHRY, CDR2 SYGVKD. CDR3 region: CAISDVDRGPEQYF. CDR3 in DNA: TGTGCCATCAGTGACGTGGACAGGGGTCCAGAGCAGTACTTC.

The CDR3 sequence is CSVGGGTDGSAGQFF. In DNA, the CDR3 is TGCAGCGTTGGGGGAGGGACGGATGGGTCTGCGGGGCAGTTCTTC. The chain joins TRBV29-1 to TRBJ2-1; 7 nucleotides agree with TRBD2. V dropped 4 bases and J dropped 12; count of bases not matched to a gene: 18. CDR1 is SQVTM and CDR2 is ANQGSEA in the germline V gene. There are 15 residues in the CDR3.

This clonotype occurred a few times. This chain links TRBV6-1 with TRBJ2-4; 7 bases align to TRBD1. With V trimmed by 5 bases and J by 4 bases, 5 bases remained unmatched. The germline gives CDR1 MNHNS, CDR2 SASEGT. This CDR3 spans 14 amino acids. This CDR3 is CASSRTTGKNIQYF. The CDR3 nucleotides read TGTGCCAGCAGTCGCACGACAGGGAAAAACATTCAGTACTTC.

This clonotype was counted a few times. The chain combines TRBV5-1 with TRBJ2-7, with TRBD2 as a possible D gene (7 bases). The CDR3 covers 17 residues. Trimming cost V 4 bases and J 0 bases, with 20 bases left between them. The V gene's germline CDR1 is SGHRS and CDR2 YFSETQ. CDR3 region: CASSPGQLRGPSYEQYF. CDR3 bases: TGCGCCAGCAGCCCGGGCCAACTGCGGGGGCCCTCCTACGAGCAGTACTTC.

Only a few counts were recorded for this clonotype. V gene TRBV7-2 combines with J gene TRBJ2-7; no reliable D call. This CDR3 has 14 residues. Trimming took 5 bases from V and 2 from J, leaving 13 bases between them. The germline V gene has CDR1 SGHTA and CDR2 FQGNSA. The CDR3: CASSPTMPPYEQYF. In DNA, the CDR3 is TGTGCCAGCAGCCCAACTATGCCCCCCTACGAGCAGTACTTC. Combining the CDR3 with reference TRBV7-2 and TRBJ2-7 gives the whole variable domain GAGVSQSPSNKVTEKGKDVELRCDPISGHTALYWYRQSLGQGLEFLIYFQGNSAPDKSGLPSDRFSAERTGGSVSTLTIQRTQQEDSAVYLCASSPTMPPYEQYFGPGTRLTVT.

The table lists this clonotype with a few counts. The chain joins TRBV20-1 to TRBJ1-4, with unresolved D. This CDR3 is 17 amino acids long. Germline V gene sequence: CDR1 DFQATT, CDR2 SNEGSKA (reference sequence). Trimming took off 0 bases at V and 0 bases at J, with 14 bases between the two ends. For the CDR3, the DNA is TGCAGTGCTAGAGATTTCAAGGGAGACACAACTAATGAAAAACTGTTTTTT. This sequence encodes CSARDFKGDTTNEKLFF.

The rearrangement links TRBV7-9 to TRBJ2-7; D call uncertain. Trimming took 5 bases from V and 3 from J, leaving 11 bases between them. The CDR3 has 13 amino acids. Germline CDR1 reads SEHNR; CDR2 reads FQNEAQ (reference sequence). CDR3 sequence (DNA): TGTGCCAGCAGCCGAGCGACGGGCTACGAGCAGTACTTC. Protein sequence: CASSRATGYEQYF.

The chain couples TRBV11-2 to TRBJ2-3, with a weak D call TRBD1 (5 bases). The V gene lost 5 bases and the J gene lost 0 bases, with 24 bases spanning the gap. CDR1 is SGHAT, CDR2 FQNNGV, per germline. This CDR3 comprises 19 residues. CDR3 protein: CASSPPFGTGETSTDTQYF. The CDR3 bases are TGTGCCAGCAGCCCCCCCTTCGGCACAGGTGAAACTAGCACAGATACGCAGTATTTT. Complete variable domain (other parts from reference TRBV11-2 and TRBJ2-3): EAGVAQSPRYKIIEKRQSVAFWCNPISGHATLYWYQQILGQGPKLLIQFQNNGVVDDSQLPKDRFSAERLKGVDSTLKIQPAKLEDSAVYLCASSPPFGTGETSTDTQYFGPGTRLTVL.

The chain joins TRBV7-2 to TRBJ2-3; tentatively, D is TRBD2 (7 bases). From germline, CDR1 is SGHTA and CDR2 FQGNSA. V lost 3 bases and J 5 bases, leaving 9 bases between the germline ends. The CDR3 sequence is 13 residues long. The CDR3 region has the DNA TGTGCCAGCAGCTTCGGGGGGCGAGATACGCAGTATTTT. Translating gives CASSFGGRDTQYF. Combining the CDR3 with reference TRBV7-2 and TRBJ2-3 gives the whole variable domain GAGVSQSPSNKVTEKGKDVELRCDPISGHTALYWYRQSLGQGLEFLIYFQGNSAPDKSGLPSDRFSAERTGGSVSTLTIQRTQQEDSAVYLCASSFGGRDTQYFGPGTRLTVL.

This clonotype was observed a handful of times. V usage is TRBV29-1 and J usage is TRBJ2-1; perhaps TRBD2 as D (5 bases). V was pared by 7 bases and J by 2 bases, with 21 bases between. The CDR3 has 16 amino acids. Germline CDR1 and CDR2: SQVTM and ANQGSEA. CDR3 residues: CSAIANRPETYNEQFF. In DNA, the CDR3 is TGCAGCGCTATAGCGAACCGACCCGAGACCTACAATGAGCAGTTCTTC.

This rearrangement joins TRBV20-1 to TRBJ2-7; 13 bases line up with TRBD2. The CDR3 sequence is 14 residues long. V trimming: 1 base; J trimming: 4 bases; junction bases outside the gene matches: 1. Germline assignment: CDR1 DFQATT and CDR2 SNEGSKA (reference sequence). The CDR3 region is CSARATSGRYEQYF. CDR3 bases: TGCAGTGCTAGAGCGACTAGCGGGAGGTACGAGCAGTACTTC.

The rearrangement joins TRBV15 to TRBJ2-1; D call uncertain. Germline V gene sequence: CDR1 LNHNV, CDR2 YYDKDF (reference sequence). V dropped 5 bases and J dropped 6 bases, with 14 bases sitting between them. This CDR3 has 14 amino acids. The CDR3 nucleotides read TGTGCCACCAGCTCAGGTCCCCGTCCCAATGAGCAGTTCTTC. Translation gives CATSSGPRPNEQFF.

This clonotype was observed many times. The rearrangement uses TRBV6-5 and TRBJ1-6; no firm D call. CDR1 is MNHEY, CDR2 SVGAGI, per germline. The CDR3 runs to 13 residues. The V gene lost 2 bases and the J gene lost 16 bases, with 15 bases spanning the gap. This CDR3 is CASSYPGGPRLHF. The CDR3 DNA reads TGTGCCAGCAGTTACCCTGGAGGACCCAGACTCCACTTT.

The CDR3 loop reads CSVEEFASAETQYF. The CDR3 DNA follows: TGCAGCGTTGAAGAGTTTGCTAGCGCCGAGACCCAGTACTTC. This chain joins TRBV29-1 and TRBJ2-5, with D tentatively TRBD2 (6 bases). V was shortened by 0 bases and J by 5 bases, with 13 bases between the two germline ends. Germline V gene data show CDR1 as SQVTM and CDR2 as ANQGSEA. The CDR3 is 14 amino acids. Full variable domain (missing parts from reference TRBV29-1 and TRBJ2-5): SAVISQKPSRDICQRGTSLTIQCQVDSQVTMMFWYRQQPGQSLTLIATANQGSEATYESGFVIDKFPISRPNLTFSTLTVSNMSPEDSSIYLCSVEEFASAETQYFGPGTRLLVL.

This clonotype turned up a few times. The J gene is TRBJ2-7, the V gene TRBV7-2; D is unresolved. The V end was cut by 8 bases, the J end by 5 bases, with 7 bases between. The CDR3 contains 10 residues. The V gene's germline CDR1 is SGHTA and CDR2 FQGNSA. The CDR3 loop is CASGLNEQYF. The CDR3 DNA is TGTGCCAGCGGCCTAAACGAGCAGTACTTC.

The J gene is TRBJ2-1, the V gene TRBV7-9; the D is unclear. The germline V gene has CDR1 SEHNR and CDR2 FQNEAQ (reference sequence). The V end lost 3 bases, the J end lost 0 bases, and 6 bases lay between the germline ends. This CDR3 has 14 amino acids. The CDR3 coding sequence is TGTGCCAGCAGCTTCGCTGGCTCCTACAATGAGCAGTTCTTC. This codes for CASSFAGSYNEQFF. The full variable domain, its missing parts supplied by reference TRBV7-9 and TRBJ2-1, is DTGVSQNPRHKITKRGQNVTFRCDPISEHNRLYWYRQTLGQGPEFLTYFQNEAQLEKSRLLSDRFSAERPKGSFSTLEIQRTEQGDSAMYLCASSFAGSYNEQFFGPGTRLTVL.

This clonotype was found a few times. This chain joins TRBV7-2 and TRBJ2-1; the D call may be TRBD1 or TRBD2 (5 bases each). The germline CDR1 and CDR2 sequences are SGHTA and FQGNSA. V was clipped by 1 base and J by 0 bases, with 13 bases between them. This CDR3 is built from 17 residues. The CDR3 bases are TGTGCCAGCAGCTTAGGGGCAGGGACCTTCTCCTACAATGAGCAGTTCTTC. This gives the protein CASSLGAGTFSYNEQFF.

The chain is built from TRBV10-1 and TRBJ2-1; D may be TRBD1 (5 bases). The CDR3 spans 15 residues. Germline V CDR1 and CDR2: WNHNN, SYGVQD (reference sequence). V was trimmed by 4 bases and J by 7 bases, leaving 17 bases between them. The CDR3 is CASSVEDRLNNEQFF. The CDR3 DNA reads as TGCGCCAGCAGTGTGGAAGACAGACTTAATAATGAGCAGTTCTTC.

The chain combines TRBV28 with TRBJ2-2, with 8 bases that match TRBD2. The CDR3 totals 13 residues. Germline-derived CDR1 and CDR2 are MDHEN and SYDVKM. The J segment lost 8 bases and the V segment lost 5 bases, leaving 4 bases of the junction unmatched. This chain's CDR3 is CASSRAGVGELFF. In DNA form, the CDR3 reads TGTGCCAGCAGTCGAGCGGGAGTGGGGGAGCTGTTTTTT.

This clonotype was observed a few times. CDR3 nucleotide sequence: TGTGCCAGCAGCCCCCCTAATGCCAATGAAAAACTGTTTTTT. It specifies CASSPPNANEKLFF. The J gene is TRBJ1-4, the V gene TRBV7-2, with D hard to call. CDR1 and CDR2 (germline): SGHTA, FQGNSA. The CDR3 spans 14 residues. V was clipped by 5 bases and J by 5 bases, with 12 bases between them.

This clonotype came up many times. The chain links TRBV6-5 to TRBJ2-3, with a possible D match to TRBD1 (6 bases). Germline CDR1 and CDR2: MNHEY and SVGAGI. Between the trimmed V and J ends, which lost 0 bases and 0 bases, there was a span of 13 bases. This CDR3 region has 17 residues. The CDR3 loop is CASSYSTTGVSTDTQYF. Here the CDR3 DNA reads TGTGCCAGCAGTTACTCGACGACAGGAGTTAGCACAGATACGCAGTATTTT.

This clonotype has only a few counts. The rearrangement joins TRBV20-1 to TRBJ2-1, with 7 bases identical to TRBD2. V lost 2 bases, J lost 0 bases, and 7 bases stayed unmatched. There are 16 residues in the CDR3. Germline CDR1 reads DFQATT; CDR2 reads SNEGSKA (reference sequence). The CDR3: CSARRLAASSYNEQFF. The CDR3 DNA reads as TGCAGTGCTAGACGGCTAGCGGCAAGCTCCTACAATGAGCAGTTCTTC.